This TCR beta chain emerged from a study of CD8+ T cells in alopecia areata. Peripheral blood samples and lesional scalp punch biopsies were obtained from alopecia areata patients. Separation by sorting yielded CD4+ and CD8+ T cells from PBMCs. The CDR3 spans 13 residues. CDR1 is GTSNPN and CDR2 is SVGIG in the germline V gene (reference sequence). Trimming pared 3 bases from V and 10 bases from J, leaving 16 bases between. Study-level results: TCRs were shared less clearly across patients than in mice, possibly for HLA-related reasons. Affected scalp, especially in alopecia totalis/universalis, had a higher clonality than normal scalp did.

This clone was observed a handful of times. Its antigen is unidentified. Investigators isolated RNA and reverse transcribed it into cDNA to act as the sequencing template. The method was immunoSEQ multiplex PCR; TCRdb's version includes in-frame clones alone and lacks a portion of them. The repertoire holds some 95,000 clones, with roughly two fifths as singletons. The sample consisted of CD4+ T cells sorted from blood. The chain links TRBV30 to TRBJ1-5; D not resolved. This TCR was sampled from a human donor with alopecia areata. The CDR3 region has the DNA TGTGCCTGGAGCCCCCGAGGGAGCGGACCCCAGCATTTT. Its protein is CAWSPRGSGPQHF.